The 2 T cell receptor beta chains below were found in one sample sequenced in a study of T cell changes during pregnancy in multiple sclerosis. The protocol was immunoSEQ multiplex PCR, while the TCRdb copy is restricted to in-frame clones and leaves out a portion. Of around 40,000 clones detected, around 93% appear once; the ten largest clones hold 0.5% to 0.75%. This specimen consisted of CD4+ T cells from peripheral blood mononuclear cells, obtained in the third trimester of pregnancy. Source of these receptors: a female donor with multiple sclerosis, enrolled in a pregnancy study.

This clone was detected a few times. The CDR3 region is CASEVRGTYGYTF. In DNA, the CDR3 is TGTGCCAGTGAAGTAAGGGGAACCTATGGCTACACCTTC. This chain uses TRBV19 with TRBJ1-2; TRBD1 might be the D (5 bases). CDR1 LNHDA and CDR2 SQIVND come from the germline V gene (reference sequence). The CDR3 contains 13 residues. V was pared by 8 bases and J by 4 bases, with 14 bases between. Looking up the rest from reference TRBV19 and TRBJ1-2 gives the full variable domain: DGGITQSPKYLFRKEGQNVTLSCEQNLNHDAMYWYRQDPGQGLRLIYYSQIVNDFQKGDIAEGYSVSREKKESFPLTVTSAQKNPTAFYLCASEVRGTYGYTFGSGTRLTVV.

The J gene is TRBJ1-6, the V gene TRBV7-2; 8 nucleotides line up with TRBD1. Germline V gene lookup returns CDR1 SGHTA and CDR2 FQGNSA. The CDR3 spans 16 residues. Trimming at V came to 5 bases and at J to 7 bases, leaving 10 bases not matched to a gene. This CDR3 reads CASSARTGQSNSPLHF. The CDR3 region has the DNA TGTGCCAGCAGCGCGCGGACAGGGCAATCGAATTCACCCCTCCACTTT.